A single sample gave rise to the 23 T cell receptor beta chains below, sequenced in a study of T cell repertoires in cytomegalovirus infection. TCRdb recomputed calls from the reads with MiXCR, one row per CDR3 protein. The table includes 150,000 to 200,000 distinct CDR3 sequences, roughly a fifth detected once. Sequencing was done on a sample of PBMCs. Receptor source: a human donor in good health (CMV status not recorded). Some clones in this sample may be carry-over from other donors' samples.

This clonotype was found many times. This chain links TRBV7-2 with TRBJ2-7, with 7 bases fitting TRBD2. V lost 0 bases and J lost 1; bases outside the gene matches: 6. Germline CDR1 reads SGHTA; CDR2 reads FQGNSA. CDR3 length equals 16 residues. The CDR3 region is CASSLAGGSSSYEQYF. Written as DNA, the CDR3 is TGTGCCAGCAGCTTAGCTGGCGGGAGTTCTTCCTACGAGCAGTACTTC.

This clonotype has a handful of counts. This CDR3 is CASSQPGTTEPYEQYF. CDR3 bases: TGTGCCAGCAGCCAGCCTGGGACTACTGAACCCTACGAGCAGTACTTC. The chain uses TRBV4-2 and TRBJ2-7; 7 bases match TRBD2. Per germline, CDR1 LGHNA and CDR2 YNFKEQ. This CDR3 contains 16 residues. Germline trimming cut 3 bases from V and 2 bases from J; bases unmatched to any gene: 10.

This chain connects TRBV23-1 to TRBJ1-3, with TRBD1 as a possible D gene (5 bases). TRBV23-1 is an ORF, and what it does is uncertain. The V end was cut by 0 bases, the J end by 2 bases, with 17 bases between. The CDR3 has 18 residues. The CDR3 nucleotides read TGCGCCAGCAGTCAATCCAGGGTTAAGAGACTCGCTGGAAACACCATATATTTT. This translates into CASSQSRVKRLAGNTIYF.

The chain's CDR3 is CASMVEETQYF. The DNA of the CDR3 is TGTGCCAGCATGGTGGAAGAGACCCAGTACTTC. This rearrangement joins TRBV7-9 to TRBJ2-5; D call uncertain. The CDR3 is 11 residues long. Germline V gives CDR1 SEHNR, CDR2 FQNEAQ (reference sequence). Trimming took 7 bases from V and 3 from J, leaving 6 bases between them.

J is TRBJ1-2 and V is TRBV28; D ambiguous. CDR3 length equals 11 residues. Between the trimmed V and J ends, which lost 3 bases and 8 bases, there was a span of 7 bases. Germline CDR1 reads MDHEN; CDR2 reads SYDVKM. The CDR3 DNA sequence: TGTGCCAGCAGTTTTTTCGGCGGCTACACCTTC. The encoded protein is CASSFFGGYTF.

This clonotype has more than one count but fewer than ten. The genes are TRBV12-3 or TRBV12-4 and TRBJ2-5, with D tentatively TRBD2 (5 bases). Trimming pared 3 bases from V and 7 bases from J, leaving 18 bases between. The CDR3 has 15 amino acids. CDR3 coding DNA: TGTGCCAGCAGTTTGATGGATAGCGCCCGAGGGACCCAGTACTTC. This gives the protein CASSLMDSARGTQYF.

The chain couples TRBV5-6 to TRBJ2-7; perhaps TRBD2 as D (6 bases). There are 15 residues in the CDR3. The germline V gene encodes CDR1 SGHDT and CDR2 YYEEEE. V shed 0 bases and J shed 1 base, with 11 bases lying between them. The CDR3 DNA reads TGTGCCAGCAGCTTGGGGTTCGGGGGTTCCTACGAGCAGTACTTC. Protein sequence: CASSLGFGGSYEQYF.

CDR3 DNA sequence: TGTGCCAGCAGTTCCCGGACAGGTTTGAGGAATGAGCAGTTCTTC. As protein: CASSSRTGLRNEQFF. The V call is TRBV28, the J call TRBJ2-1, with 7 bases aligning to TRBD1. Per the germline V gene, CDR1 is MDHEN and CDR2 is SYDVKM. This CDR3 spans 15 amino acids. The J segment lost 7 bases and the V segment lost 4 bases, leaving 10 bases of the junction unmatched. Using reference TRBV28 and TRBJ2-1 for the parts outside the CDR3, the full variable domain is DVKVTQSSRYLVKRTGEKVFLECVQDMDHENMFWYRQDPGLGLRLIYFSYDVKMKEKGDIPEGYSVSREKKERFSLILESASTNQTSMYLCASSSRTGLRNEQFFGPGTRLTVL.

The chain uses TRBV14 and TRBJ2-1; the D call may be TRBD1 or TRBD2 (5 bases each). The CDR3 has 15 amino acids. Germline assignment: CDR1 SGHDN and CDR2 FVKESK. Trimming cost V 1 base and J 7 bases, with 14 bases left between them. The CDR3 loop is CASSQVWDPRNEQFF. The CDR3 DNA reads TGTGCCAGCAGCCAAGTCTGGGACCCTAGAAATGAGCAGTTCTTC.

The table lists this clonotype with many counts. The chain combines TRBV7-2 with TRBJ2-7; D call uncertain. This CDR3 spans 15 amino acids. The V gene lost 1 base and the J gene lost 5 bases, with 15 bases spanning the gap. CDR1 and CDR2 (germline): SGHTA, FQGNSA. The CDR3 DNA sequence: TGTGCCAGCAGCTTAGTGTCAGACCCGGCCCACGAGCAGTACTTC. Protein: CASSLVSDPAHEQYF.

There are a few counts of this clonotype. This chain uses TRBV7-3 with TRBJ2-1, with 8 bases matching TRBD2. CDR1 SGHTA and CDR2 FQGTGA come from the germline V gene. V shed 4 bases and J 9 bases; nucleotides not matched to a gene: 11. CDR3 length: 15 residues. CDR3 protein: CASSYGLASVGEQFF. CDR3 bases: TGTGCCAGCAGCTACGGACTAGCTTCCGTAGGTGAGCAGTTCTTC.

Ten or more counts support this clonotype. The CDR3 DNA reads TGTGCCAGCAGCGGGGGGGCGCCGAACACCGGGGAGCTGTTTTTT. It is translated as CASSGGAPNTGELFF. The J gene is TRBJ2-2, the V gene TRBV7-2, with D perhaps matching TRBD2 (7 bases). V dropped 5 bases and J dropped 0 bases, with 10 bases sitting between them. Germline V gene data show CDR1 as SGHTA and CDR2 as FQGNSA. This CDR3 is 15 amino acids long.

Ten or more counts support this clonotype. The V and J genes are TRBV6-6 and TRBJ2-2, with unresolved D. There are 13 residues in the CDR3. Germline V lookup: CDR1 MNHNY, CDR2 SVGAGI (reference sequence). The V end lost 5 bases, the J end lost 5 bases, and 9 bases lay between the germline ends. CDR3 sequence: CASSQQGTGELFF. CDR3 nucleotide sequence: TGTGCCAGCAGTCAACAAGGGACCGGGGAGCTGTTTTTT.

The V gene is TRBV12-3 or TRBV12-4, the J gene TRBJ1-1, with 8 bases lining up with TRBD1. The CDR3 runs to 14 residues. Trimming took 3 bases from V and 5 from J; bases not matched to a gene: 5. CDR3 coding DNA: TGTGCCAGCAGTTTGACAGGGGAGGGAACTGAAGCTTTCTTT. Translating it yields CASSLTGEGTEAFF.

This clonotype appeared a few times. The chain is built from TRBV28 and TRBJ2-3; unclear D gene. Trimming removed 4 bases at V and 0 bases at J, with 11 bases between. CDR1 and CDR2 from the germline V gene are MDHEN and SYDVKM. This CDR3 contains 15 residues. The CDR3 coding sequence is TGTGCCAGCAGTTCTGGCGGAGCTAGCACAGATACGCAGTATTTT. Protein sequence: CASSSGGASTDTQYF.

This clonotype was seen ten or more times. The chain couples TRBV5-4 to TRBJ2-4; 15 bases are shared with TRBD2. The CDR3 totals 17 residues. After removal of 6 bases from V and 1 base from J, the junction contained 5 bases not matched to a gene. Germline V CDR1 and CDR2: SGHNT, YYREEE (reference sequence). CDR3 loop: CASTLGLAGGAKNIQYF. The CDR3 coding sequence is TGTGCCAGCACCTTAGGACTAGCGGGAGGGGCCAAAAACATTCAGTACTTC.

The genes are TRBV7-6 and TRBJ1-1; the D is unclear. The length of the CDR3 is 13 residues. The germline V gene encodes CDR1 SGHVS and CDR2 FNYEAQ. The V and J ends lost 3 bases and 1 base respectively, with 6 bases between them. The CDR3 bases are TGTGCCAGCAGCTTTCTAGAGAACACTGAAGCTTTCTTT. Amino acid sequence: CASSFLENTEAFF.

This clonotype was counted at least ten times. The CDR3 bases are TGTGCCAGCAGCTTGTATTCCCGGACTGCGAACACTGAAGCTTTCTTT. It translates to CASSLYSRTANTEAFF. This chain joins TRBV5-6 and TRBJ1-1, with D uncertain. From germline, CDR1 is SGHDT and CDR2 YYEEEE. V lost 1 base and J 1 base, leaving 14 bases between the germline ends. The CDR3 is made up of 16 amino acids. Variable domain in full (rest from reference TRBV5-6 and TRBJ1-1): DAGVTQSPTHLIKTRGQQVTLRCSPKSGHDTVSWYQQALGQGPQFIFQYYEEEERQRGNFPDRFSGHQFPNYSSELNVNALLLGDSALYLCASSLYSRTANTEAFFGQGTRLTVV.

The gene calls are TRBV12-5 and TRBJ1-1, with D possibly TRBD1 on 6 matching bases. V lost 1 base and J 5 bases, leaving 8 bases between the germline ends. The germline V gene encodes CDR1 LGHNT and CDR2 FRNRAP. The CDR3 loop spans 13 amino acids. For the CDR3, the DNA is TGTGCTAGTGGTTTGGGAGGGACAACTGAAGCTTTCTTT. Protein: CASGLGGTTEAFF.

The CDR3 sequence: CASSEAGGGYNEQFF. The CDR3 DNA sequence: TGTGCCAGCAGTGAAGCGGGAGGGGGATACAATGAGCAGTTCTTC. The V call is TRBV2, the J call TRBJ2-1, with TRBD2 as a possible D gene (7 bases). Germline-derived CDR1 and CDR2 are SNHLY and FYNNEI. The CDR3 is made up of 15 amino acids. Trimming removed 0 bases from V and 4 bases from J, with 10 bases in between. Drawing the rest from reference TRBV2 and TRBJ2-1, the complete variable domain is EPEVTQTPSHQVTQMGQEVILRCVPISNHLYFYWYRQILGQKVEFLVSFYNNEISEKSEIFDDQFSVERPDGSNFTLKIRSTKLEDSAMYFCASSEAGGGYNEQFFGPGTRLTVL.

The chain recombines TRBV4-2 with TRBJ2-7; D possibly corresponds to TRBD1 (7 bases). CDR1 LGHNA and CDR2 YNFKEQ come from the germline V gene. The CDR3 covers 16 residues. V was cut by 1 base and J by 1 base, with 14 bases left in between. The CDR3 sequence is CASSQAWQGGSYEQYF. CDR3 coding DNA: TGTGCCAGCAGCCAAGCTTGGCAGGGGGGATCCTACGAGCAGTACTTC.

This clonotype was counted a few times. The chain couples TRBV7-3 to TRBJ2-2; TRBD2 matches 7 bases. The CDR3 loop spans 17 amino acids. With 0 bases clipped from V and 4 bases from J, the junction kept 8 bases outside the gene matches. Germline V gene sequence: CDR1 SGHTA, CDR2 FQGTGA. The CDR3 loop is CASSLTGLAVATGELFF. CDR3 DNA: TGTGCCAGCAGCTTAACGGGGCTAGCGGTCGCCACCGGGGAGCTGTTTTTT.

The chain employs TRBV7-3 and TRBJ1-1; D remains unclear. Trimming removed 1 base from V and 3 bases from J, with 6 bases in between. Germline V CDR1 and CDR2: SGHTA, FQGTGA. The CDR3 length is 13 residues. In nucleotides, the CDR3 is TGTGCCAGCAGCTTAAAACAGTACACTGAAGCTTTCTTT. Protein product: CASSLKQYTEAFF.